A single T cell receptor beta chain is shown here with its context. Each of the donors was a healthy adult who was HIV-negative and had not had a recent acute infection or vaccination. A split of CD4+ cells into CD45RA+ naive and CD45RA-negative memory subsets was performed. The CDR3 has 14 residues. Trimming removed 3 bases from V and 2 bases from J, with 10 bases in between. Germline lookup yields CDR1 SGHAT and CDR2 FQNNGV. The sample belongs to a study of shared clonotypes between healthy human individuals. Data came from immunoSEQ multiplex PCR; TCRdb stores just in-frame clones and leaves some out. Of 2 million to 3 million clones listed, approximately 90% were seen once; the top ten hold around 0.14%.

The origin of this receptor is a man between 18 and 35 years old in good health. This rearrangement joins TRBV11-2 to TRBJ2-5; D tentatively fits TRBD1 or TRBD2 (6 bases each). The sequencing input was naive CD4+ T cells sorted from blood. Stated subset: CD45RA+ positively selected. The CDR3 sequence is CASSFGGPQETQYF. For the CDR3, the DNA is TGTGCCAGCAGCTTTGGGGGGCCTCAAGAGACCCAGTACTTC.